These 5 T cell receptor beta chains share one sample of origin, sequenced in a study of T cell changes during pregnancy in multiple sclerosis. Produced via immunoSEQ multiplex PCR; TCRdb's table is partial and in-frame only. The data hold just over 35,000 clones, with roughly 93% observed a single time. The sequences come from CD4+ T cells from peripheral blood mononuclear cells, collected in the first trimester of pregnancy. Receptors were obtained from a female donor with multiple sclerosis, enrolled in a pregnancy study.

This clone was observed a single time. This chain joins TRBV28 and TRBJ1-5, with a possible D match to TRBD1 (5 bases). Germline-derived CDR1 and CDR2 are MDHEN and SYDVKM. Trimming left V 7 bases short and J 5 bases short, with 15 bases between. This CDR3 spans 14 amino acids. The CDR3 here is CASTLAGEYQPQHF. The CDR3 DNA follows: TGTGCCAGCACCTTGGCGGGGGAGTATCAGCCCCAGCATTTT.

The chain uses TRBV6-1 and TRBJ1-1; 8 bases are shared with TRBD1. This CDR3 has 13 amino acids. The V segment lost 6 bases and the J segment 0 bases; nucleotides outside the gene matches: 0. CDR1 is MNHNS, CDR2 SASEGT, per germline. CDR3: CASRGQVNTEAFF. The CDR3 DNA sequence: TGTGCCAGCAGGGGACAGGTGAACACTGAAGCTTTCTTT.

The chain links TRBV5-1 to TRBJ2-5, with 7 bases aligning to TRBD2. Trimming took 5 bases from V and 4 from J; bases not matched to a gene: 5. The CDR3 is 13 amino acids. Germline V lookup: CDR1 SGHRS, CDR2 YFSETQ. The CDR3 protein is CASRTGEGETQYF. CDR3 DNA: TGCGCCAGCAGGACGGGGGAGGGAGAGACCCAGTACTTC.

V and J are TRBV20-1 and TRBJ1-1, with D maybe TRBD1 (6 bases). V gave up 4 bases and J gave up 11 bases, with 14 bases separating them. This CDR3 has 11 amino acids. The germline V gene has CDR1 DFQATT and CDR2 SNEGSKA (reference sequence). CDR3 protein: CSATWGQKAFF. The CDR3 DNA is TGCAGTGCTACCTGGGGGCAGAAGGCTTTCTTT.

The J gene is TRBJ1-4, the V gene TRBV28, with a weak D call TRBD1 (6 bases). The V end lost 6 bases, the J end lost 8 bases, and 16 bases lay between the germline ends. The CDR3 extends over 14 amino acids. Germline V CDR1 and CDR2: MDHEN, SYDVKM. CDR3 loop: CASSTGHWEEKLFF. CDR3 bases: TGTGCCAGCAGCACGGGACATTGGGAGGAAAAACTGTTTTTT.